This T cell receptor (beta chain) appears in the sequencing data of a study of T-cell memory formation after mild COVID-19. TCRdb reprocessed the 5' RACE reads with MiXCR, giving one entry per CDR3 protein. The sample records 470,000 or so distinct CDR3 sequences, about 19% being singletons. The germline CDR1 and CDR2 sequences are GTSNPN and SVGIG (reference sequence). The CDR3 runs 13 residues. Deletions cut 7 bases from V and 2 bases from J, with 15 bases between. Material for sequencing was PBMCs or a T cell subset sorted from them (not recorded which). The TCR was taken from an adult woman who had mild COVID-19 (a few samples of this study predate the infection). Cell type and time point are not known. The gene calls are TRBV30 and TRBJ2-7; weak D call: TRBD1 (6 bases). CDR3 in DNA: TGTGCCTCGCAAACCGGGACAACCTACGAGCAGTACTTC. Its translation is CASQTGTTYEQYF.